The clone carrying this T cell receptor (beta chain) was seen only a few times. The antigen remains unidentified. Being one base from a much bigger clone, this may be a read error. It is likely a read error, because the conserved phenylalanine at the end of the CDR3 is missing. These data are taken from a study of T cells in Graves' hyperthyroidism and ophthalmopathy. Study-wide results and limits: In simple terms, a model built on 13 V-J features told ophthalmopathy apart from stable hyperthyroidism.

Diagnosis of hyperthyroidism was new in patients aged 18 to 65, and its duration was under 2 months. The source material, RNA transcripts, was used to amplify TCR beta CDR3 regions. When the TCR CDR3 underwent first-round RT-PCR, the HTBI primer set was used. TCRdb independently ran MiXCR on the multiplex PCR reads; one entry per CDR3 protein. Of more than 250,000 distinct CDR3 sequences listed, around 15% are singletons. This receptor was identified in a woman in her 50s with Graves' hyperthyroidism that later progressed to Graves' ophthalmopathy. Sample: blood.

The CDR3 DNA reads as TGTGCCAGCAGTCCAACCTACGAGCAGTACCTC. It encodes CASSPTYEQYL. The rearrangement links TRBV28 to TRBJ2-7; D uncertain. The V gene lost 5 bases and the J gene lost 2 bases, with 4 bases spanning the gap. The CDR3 runs to 11 residues. The germline V gene encodes CDR1 MDHEN and CDR2 SYDVKM.